This T cell receptor (beta chain) was identified in a study of T cell responses to AZD1222 COVID-19 vaccine. Germline assignment: CDR1 MNHEY and CDR2 SMNVEV (reference sequence). Trimming cost V 7 bases and J 6 bases, with 12 bases left between them. The CDR3 totals 12 residues. Sequencing used immunoSEQ multiplex PCR; TCRdb keeps in-frame clones, though not all of them. The repertoire holds 100,000 to 150,000 clones, with 86% as singletons. Only a few counts were recorded for this clone. Its cognate antigen is unknown. Study-level findings and limits: The reported proportion of spike-specific TCRs targeting unmutated variant regions was nearly half.

The V gene is TRBV27, the J gene TRBJ1-2, with D possibly TRBD1 on 5 matching bases. The sequence was obtained from an adult who received the AZD1222 COVID-19 vaccine. The sample in question was peripheral blood, obtained 28 days after the second AZD1222 dose. The CDR3 loop reads CASTIGENGYTF. DNA of the CDR3: TGTGCCAGCACCATAGGGGAAAATGGCTACACCTTC.